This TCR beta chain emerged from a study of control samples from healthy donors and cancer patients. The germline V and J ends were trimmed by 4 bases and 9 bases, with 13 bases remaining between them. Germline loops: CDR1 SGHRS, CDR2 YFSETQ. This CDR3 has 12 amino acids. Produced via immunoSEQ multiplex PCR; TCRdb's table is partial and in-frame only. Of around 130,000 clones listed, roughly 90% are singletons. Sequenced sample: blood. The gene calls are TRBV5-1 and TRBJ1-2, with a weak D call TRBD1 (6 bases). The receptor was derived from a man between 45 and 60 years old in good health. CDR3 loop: CASSHGQSSYTF. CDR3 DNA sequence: TGCGCCAGCAGCCATGGACAGTCAAGCTACACCTTC.